This T cell receptor (beta chain) was documented in a study of identical twins. Healthy Caucasians provided all donations. The V end was cut by 1 base, the J end by 8 bases, with 18 bases between. The CDR3 contains 16 residues. CDR1 and CDR2 from the germline V gene are SGHRS and YFSETQ. TCRdb reanalysed the 5' RACE reads using MiXCR and keeps one entry per CDR3 protein. The sample lists hundreds of thousands of distinct CDR3 sequences; more than 9% were seen once. These data were also filed under a second study, of yellow fever vaccine responses in identical twins.

The sample consisted of PBMCs. The chain carries TRBV5-1 and TRBJ2-2; a possible D gene is TRBD2 (6 bases). The TCR comes from a woman aged 18-35 years in good health. CDR3 loop: CASSLSLPGTGGELFF. CDR3 bases: TGCGCCAGCAGCTTGAGTTTGCCCGGGACTGGGGGGGAGCTGTTTTTT.